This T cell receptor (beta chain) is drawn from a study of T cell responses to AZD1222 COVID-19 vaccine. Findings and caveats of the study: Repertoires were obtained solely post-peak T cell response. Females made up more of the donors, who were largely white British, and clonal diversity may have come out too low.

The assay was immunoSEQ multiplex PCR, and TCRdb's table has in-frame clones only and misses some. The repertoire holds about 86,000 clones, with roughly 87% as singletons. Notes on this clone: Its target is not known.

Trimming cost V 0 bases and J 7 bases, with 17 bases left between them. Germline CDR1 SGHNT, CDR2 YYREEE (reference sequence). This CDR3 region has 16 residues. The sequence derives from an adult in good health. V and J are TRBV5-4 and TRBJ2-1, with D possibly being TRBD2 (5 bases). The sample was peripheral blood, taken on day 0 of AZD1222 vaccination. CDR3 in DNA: TGTGCCAGCAGCTTGGATCTGTTCTCTACGGGGAATGAGCAGTTCTTC. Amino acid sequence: CASSLDLFSTGNEQFF.